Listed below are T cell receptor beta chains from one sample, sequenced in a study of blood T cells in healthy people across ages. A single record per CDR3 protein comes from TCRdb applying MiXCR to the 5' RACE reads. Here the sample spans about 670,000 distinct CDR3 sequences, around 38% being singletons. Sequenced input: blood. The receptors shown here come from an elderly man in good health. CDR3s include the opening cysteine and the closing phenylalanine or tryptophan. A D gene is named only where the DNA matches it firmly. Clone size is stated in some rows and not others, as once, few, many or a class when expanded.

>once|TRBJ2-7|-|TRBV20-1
TGCAGTGCTAGGAATAAACTAGGAGCTTACGAGCAGTACTTC
CSARNKLGAYEQYF
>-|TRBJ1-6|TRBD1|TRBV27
TGTGCCAGCAATCCGACAGGGGCCTATAATTCACCCCTCCACTTT
CASNPTGAYNSPLHF
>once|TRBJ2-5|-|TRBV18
TGTGCCAGCTCACCACCGGGGGCCTGGGAGCAGTACTTC
CASSPPGAWEQYF
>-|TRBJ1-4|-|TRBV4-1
TGCGCCAGCAGCCAAGGATCGTACAGCTACAACTCGCTCGATGAAAAACTGTTTTTT
CASSQGSYSYNSLDEKLFF
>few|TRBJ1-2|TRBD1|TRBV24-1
TGTGCCACCAGTGATGGAGGGACAGGCCGAGGAAGCTACACCTTC
CATSDGGTGRGSYTF
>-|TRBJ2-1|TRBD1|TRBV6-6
TGTGCCAGCAGAGTAGGGACAGGGGGCTTGGGCAATGAGCAGTTCTTC
CASRVGTGGLGNEQFF
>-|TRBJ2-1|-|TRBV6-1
TGTGCCAGCCGCGAAGGGGGGCCCTACAATGAGCAGTTCTTC
CASREGGPYNEQFF
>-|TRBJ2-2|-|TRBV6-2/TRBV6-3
TGTGCCAGCAGTTACGGGCAGGGGAACACCGGGGAGCTGTTTTTT
CASSYGQGNTGELFF
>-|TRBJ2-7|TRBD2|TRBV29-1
TGCAGCGTCTATTTCGGGGGGTACGAGCAGTACTTC
CSVYFGGYEQYF
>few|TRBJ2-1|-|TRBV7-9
TGTGCCAGCAGCCCCGACAGGATGCAGTTCTTC
CASSPDRMQFF
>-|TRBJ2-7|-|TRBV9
TGTGCCAGCAGCGCGACCGGGACGGCTCGTGAGCAGTACTTC
CASSATGTAREQYF
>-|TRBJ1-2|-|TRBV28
TGTGCCAGCGGTAACAATGGCTACACCTTC
CASGNNGYTF
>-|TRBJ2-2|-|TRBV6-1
TGTGCCAGCAGCCCCTCGGAGAGGCGGATGAACACCGGGGAGCTGTTTTTT
CASSPSERRMNTGELFF
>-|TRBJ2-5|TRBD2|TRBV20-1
TGCAGTGTCTCTCGGAGCGGGAACCAAGAGACCCAGTACTTC
CSVSRSGNQETQYF
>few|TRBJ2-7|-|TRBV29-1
TGCGGCGTGCGGGGCCATGAGGGTCGGCAGTACTTC
CGVRGHEGRQYF
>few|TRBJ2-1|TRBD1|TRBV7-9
TGTGCCAGCAGTCCACCGGGACAGGGGAATTATGAGCAGTTCTTC
CASSPPGQGNYEQFF
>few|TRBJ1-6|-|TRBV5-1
TGCGCCAGCAGCCCCGATGGATGGACGGCGAGAGGTTCACCCCTCCACTTT
CASSPDGWTARGSPLHF
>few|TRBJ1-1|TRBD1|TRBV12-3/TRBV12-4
TGTGCCAGCAGTTTGAGGACAGGGCACGCTTTCTTT
CASSLRTGHAFF
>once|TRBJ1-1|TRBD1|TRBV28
TGTGCCAGCAGAGAACAGGGGGGCACTGAAGCTTTCTTT
CASREQGGTEAFF
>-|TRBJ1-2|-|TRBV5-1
TGCGCCAGCAGCTTTCAATGGCAGAACTATGGCTACACCTTC
CASSFQWQNYGYTF
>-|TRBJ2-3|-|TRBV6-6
TGTGCCAGCAGATTCCAGGGCGATCCGCAGTATTTT
CASRFQGDPQYF